Below, 31 T cell receptor beta chains from the same sample are listed, as sequenced in a study of blood T cell repertoires in COVID-19. The assay was immunoSEQ multiplex PCR, and TCRdb's table has in-frame clones only and misses some. The top ten hold approximately 6% of the sample, which has about 60,000 clones, roughly 80% seen once. The specimen sequenced was peripheral blood. The receptors here all came from a woman in her 70s with acute or convalescent COVID-19.

The CDR3 protein is CASSPLTGGASDTQYF. CDR3 bases: TGCGCCAGCAGCCCGCTGACAGGGGGCGCGTCGGATACGCAGTATTTT. The rearrangement joins TRBV5-1 to TRBJ2-3; TRBD1 aligns across 10 bases. CDR3 length: 16 residues. Germline V gene lookup returns CDR1 SGHRS and CDR2 YFSETQ. The V gene end was trimmed by 4 bases and the J gene end by 6 bases; junction bases not matched to a gene: 11.

V is TRBV5-8 and J is TRBJ2-1; the match to TRBD1 covers 7 bases. The V gene end was trimmed by 7 bases and the J gene end by 7 bases; junction bases not matched to a gene: 11. The germline CDR1 and CDR2 sequences are SGHTS and YDEGEE. The CDR3 has 14 amino acids. The CDR3: CASHPSGQANEQFF. For the CDR3, the DNA is TGTGCCAGCCACCCGTCCGGACAGGCAAATGAGCAGTTCTTC.

The chain carries TRBV7-2 and TRBJ2-1, with D perhaps matching TRBD2 (6 bases). Germline CDR1 reads SGHTA; CDR2 reads FQGNSA. The CDR3 is made up of 17 amino acids. Trimming cost V 0 bases and J 5 bases, with 17 bases left between them. The CDR3, as DNA: TGTGCCAGCAGCTTAGCCGGGGCTAGCGAATTTAACAATGAGCAGTTCTTC. It specifies CASSLAGASEFNNEQFF.

The chain joins TRBV7-2 to TRBJ2-2; 7 nucleotides match TRBD1. CDR1 is SGHTA and CDR2 is FQGNSA in the germline V gene. The CDR3 loop spans 15 amino acids. With 4 bases clipped from V and 1 base from J, the junction kept 3 bases outside the gene matches. CDR3 sequence reads: CASSSNRGNTGELFF. CDR3 coding DNA: TGTGCCAGCAGCTCAAACAGGGGGAACACCGGGGAGCTGTTTTTT.

This chain uses TRBV6-6 with TRBJ1-5; D remains ambiguous. From germline, CDR1 is MNHNY and CDR2 SVGAGI (reference sequence). The CDR3 is 16 amino acids. Trimming removed 7 bases at V and 0 bases at J, with 16 bases between. The CDR3 nucleotides are TGTGCCAGCAAAACCGGGAGGGTTAATAGCAATCAGCCCCAGCATTTT. Its protein product is CASKTGRVNSNQPQHF.

The chain is built from TRBV5-1 and TRBJ2-1; D call uncertain. V lost 6 bases and J lost 7, with 20 bases in between. The CDR3 extends over 15 amino acids. Germline CDR1 and CDR2: SGHRS and YFSETQ. In nucleotides, the CDR3 is TGCGCCAGCAATACACAAGGTACCTTGGAGAATGAGCAGTTCTTC. Translated: CASNTQGTLENEQFF.

The chain has TRBV6-5 and TRBJ1-1; D not certain. The V end was cut by 7 bases, the J end by 0 bases, with 12 bases between. This CDR3 region has 14 residues. The germline V gene encodes CDR1 MNHEY and CDR2 SVGAGI. DNA for the CDR3: TGTGCCAGCACTTCGAGCATGATGAACACTGAAGCTTTCTTT. Protein: CASTSSMMNTEAFF.

The J gene is TRBJ1-1, the V gene TRBV7-9; 8 bases map to TRBD1. This CDR3 contains 14 residues. Germline values: CDR1 SEHNR, CDR2 FQNEAQ (reference sequence). The junction had 1 base not matched to a gene; V was cut back by 3 bases and J by 1 base. This CDR3 is CASSFQGANTEAFF. CDR3 nucleotide sequence: TGTGCCAGCAGCTTTCAGGGGGCGAACACTGAAGCTTTCTTT.

The CDR3 region has the DNA TGTGCCAGCAGCTTAGCCAGGGGTGACACCGGGGAGCTGTTTTTT. As protein: CASSLARGDTGELFF. The rearrangement joins TRBV13 to TRBJ2-2, with D possibly being TRBD1 (6 bases). The germline gives CDR1 PRHDT, CDR2 FYEKMQ (reference sequence). V gave up 1 base and J gave up 3 bases, with 9 bases separating them. The CDR3 spans 15 residues.

The J gene is TRBJ1-6, the V gene TRBV3-1 (or the pseudogene TRBV3-2); maybe TRBD1 (5 bases). Per germline, CDR1 LGHDT and CDR2 YNNKEL (reference sequence). The CDR3 has 15 amino acids. Trimming left V 0 bases short and J 7 bases short, with 10 bases between. CDR3 sequence: CASSQEGRQNSPLHF. The CDR3 DNA sequence: TGTGCCAGCAGCCAAGAGGGTAGACAGAATTCACCCCTCCACTTT.

The CDR3 DNA reads as TGCGCCAGCAGCCAAGTGGAGGGACTTTCGGAGACCCAGTACTTC. It translates to CASSQVEGLSETQYF. The chain carries TRBV4-3 and TRBJ2-5, with D perhaps TRBD2 (6 bases). V dropped 1 base and J dropped 5 bases, with 14 bases sitting between them. The CDR3 has 15 residues. Looked up from germline, CDR1 is LGHNA and CDR2 is YSLEER.

The CDR3 region is CASSLARDRESPYEQYF. The CDR3 DNA follows: TGTGCCAGCAGCTTAGCCCGGGACAGGGAGAGTCCCTACGAGCAGTACTTC. The chain has TRBV7-8 and TRBJ2-7; 9 bases match TRBD1. V trimming: 0 bases; J trimming: 2 bases; junction bases outside the gene matches: 8. The length of the CDR3 is 17 residues. The germline CDR1 and CDR2 sequences are SGHVS and FQNEAQ.

This clone was found once. The V gene is TRBV7-9, the J gene TRBJ2-5; TRBD1 matches 8 bases. This CDR3 region has 15 residues. Germline trimming cut 5 bases from V and 5 bases from J; bases unmatched to any gene: 10. Per germline, CDR1 SEHNR and CDR2 FQNEAQ (reference sequence). This CDR3 is CASSDNRGERETQYF. In DNA, the CDR3 is TGTGCCAGCAGCGACAACAGGGGGGAAAGGGAGACCCAGTACTTC. The full variable domain, with the rest looked up from reference TRBV7-9 and TRBJ2-5, is DTGVSQNPRHKITKRGQNVTFRCDPISEHNRLYWYRQTLGQGPEFLTYFQNEAQLEKSRLLSDRFSAERPKGSFSTLEIQRTEQGDSAMYLCASSDNRGERETQYFGPGTRLLVL.

The DNA of the CDR3 is TGTGCCACCAGCAACCGGTATGGCTACACCTTC. It yields the protein CATSNRYGYTF. V gene TRBV15 combines with J gene TRBJ1-2; D is uncertain. This CDR3 contains 11 residues. V lost 4 bases and J 5 bases, leaving 5 bases between the germline ends. Looked up from germline, CDR1 is LNHNV and CDR2 is YYDKDF (reference sequence).

This clone was observed a few times. This sequence joins TRBV7-9 and TRBJ2-2; the match to TRBD1 covers 9 bases. Germline CDR1 is SEHNR and CDR2 is FQNEAQ (reference sequence). This CDR3 comprises 17 residues. The V gene end was trimmed by 4 bases and the J gene end by 1 base; junction bases not matched to a gene: 7. Here the CDR3 reads CASSSNPGQGNTGELFF. The CDR3 DNA sequence: TGTGCCAGCAGCTCCAATCCGGGACAGGGGAACACCGGGGAGCTGTTTTTT.

The chain joins TRBV13 to TRBJ1-2; 9 nucleotides line up with TRBD1. Germline values: CDR1 PRHDT, CDR2 FYEKMQ (reference sequence). The CDR3 sequence is 14 residues long. V was clipped by 5 bases and J by 7 bases; unmatched bases: 8. CDR3 sequence: CASSKGQGYSGYTF. DNA for the CDR3: TGTGCCAGCAGCAAAGGACAGGGGTACTCTGGCTACACCTTC.

V usage is TRBV6-2 or TRBV6-3 and J usage is TRBJ2-5; maybe TRBD2 (5 bases). The CDR3 totals 15 residues. V was clipped by 1 base and J by 1 base, with 10 bases between them. Germline CDR1 reads MNHEY; CDR2 reads SVGEGT. CDR3 in DNA: TGTGCCAGCAGTTACTGGGCTAGCCCCCAAGAGACCCAGTACTTC. The encoded protein is CASSYWASPQETQYF.

The chain combines TRBV19 with TRBJ2-7, with TRBD1 matching 10 bases. Trimming at V came to 1 base and at J to 3 bases, leaving 0 bases not matched to a gene. This CDR3 has 14 amino acids. Per the germline V gene, CDR1 is LNHDA and CDR2 is SQIVND (reference sequence). CDR3 nucleotide sequence: TGTGCCAGTAGTATAGGGACAGGGGGCTACGAGCAGTACTTC. It encodes CASSIGTGGYEQYF.

This clone occurred a few times. J is TRBJ2-3 and V is TRBV24-1; 7 bases are a match to TRBD2. Trimming at V came to 4 bases and at J to 1 base, leaving 10 bases not matched to a gene. Looked up from germline, CDR1 is KGHDR and CDR2 is SFDVKD. The CDR3 is 17 residues long. CDR3 nucleotide sequence: TGTGCCACCAGTGACCCCCAGGGTCGGGAGGGCACAGATACGCAGTATTTT. Translating it yields CATSDPQGREGTDTQYF.

The chain carries TRBV29-1 and TRBJ2-7, with D possibly TRBD1 on 5 matching bases. The CDR3 extends over 15 amino acids. Germline CDR1 SQVTM, CDR2 ANQGSEA. The V gene lost 0 bases and the J gene lost 0 bases, with 12 bases spanning the gap. As DNA, the CDR3 is TGCAGCGTTGAAGATGGGGCAGTCCTCTCCTACGAGCAGTACTTC. It translates to CSVEDGAVLSYEQYF.

V gene TRBV5-6 combines with J gene TRBJ1-6; 9 bases align to TRBD1. V was pared by 4 bases and J by 7 bases, with 6 bases of the junction left unmatched. Germline V CDR1 and CDR2: SGHDT, YYEEEE. CDR3 length: 15 amino acids. This chain's CDR3 is CASSTGQGLNSPLHF. As DNA, the CDR3 is TGTGCCAGCAGCACGGGACAGGGTTTAAATTCACCCCTCCACTTT.

The CDR3 sequence: CASSIRDLKNEQFF. The CDR3, as DNA: TGTGCCAGTAGTATACGGGACTTGAAGAATGAGCAGTTCTTC. J is TRBJ2-1 and V is TRBV19; D perhaps matches TRBD2 (6 bases). V lost 2 bases and J lost 7, with 12 bases in between. The germline CDR1 and CDR2 sequences are LNHDA and SQIVND (reference sequence). The CDR3 loop spans 14 amino acids. The whole variable domain, remainder taken from reference TRBV19 and TRBJ2-1, is DGGITQSPKYLFRKEGQNVTLSCEQNLNHDAMYWYRQDPGQGLRLIYYSQIVNDFQKGDIAEGYSVSREKKESFPLTVTSAQKNPTAFYLCASSIRDLKNEQFFGPGTRLTVL.

The chain employs TRBV15 and TRBJ2-3; 7 bases are shared with TRBD2. This CDR3 has 14 amino acids. CDR1 and CDR2 (germline): LNHNV, YYDKDF (reference sequence). The V gene end was trimmed by 9 bases and the J gene end by 2 bases; junction bases not matched to a gene: 8. The CDR3 sequence: CATRGAGATDTQYF. The CDR3 nucleotides read TGTGCCACAAGAGGTGCGGGAGCCACAGATACGCAGTATTTT.

The V gene is TRBV27, the J gene TRBJ2-1; 14 bases align to TRBD2. The junction had 4 bases not matched to a gene; V was cut back by 5 bases and J by 7 bases. The germline gives CDR1 MNHEY, CDR2 SMNVEV (reference sequence). This CDR3 spans 15 amino acids. Here the CDR3 DNA reads TGTGCCAGCAGTGGACTAGCGGGGGGACTAAATGAGCAGTTCTTC. It encodes CASSGLAGGLNEQFF.

The V gene is TRBV29-1, the J gene TRBJ1-2; no clear D. Germline-derived CDR1 and CDR2 are SQVTM and ANQGSEA. This CDR3 contains 16 residues. Trimming pared 3 bases from V and 1 base from J, leaving 18 bases between. CDR3 in DNA: TGCAGCGTTGAGGTGGTGGAGAACGGAAATAACTATGGCTACACCTTC. Its translation: CSVEVVENGNNYGYTF.

V gene TRBV28 combines with J gene TRBJ1-2, with 8 positions matching TRBD1. The trim removed 6 bases at V and 5 bases at J, leaving 5 bases unmatched. This CDR3 region has 13 residues. Germline V gene data show CDR1 as MDHEN and CDR2 as SYDVKM. Here the CDR3 DNA reads TGTGCCAGCAGCCAGGGGGCTGGGTATGGCTACACCTTC. Translating it yields CASSQGAGYGYTF.

The rearrangement joins TRBV9 to TRBJ1-1, with 7 nucleotides matching TRBD1. The CDR3 has 16 amino acids. Germline loops: CDR1 SGDLS, CDR2 YYNGEE. V was pared by 3 bases and J by 0 bases, with 8 bases of the junction left unmatched. The chain's CDR3 is CASSARDRLLNTEAFF. The DNA of the CDR3 is TGTGCCAGCAGCGCTAGGGACAGATTATTGAACACTGAAGCTTTCTTT.

The V call is TRBV2, the J call TRBJ2-7; 7 positions match TRBD2. CDR3 length: 15 amino acids. Germline V gives CDR1 SNHLY, CDR2 FYNNEI. The junction had 12 bases not matched to a gene; V was cut back by 6 bases and J by 4 bases. CDR3 bases: TGTGCCAGCAGCCCTGGAGTCAGGGAGGGATACGAGCAGTACTTC. Its protein product is CASSPGVREGYEQYF. Full variable domain (missing parts from reference TRBV2 and TRBJ2-7): EPEVTQTPSHQVTQMGQEVILRCVPISNHLYFYWYRQILGQKVEFLVSFYNNEISEKSEIFDDQFSVERPDGSNFTLKIRSTKLEDSAMYFCASSPGVREGYEQYFGPGTRLTVT.

The DNA of the CDR3 is TGTGCCAGCAGCAAGAGCGGGGGGGCCCTTGATGATACGCAGTATTTT. Its translation: CASSKSGGALDDTQYF. The chain couples TRBV21-1 to TRBJ2-3; TRBD2 is taken as the D call from the table, unchecked against the DNA. TRBV21-1 is a documented pseudogene. The length of the CDR3 is 16 residues.

This clone was seen just once. The chain joins TRBV14 to TRBJ2-5; TRBD1 matches at 7 bases. V shed 8 bases, J shed 3 bases, and the junction held 3 bases outside the gene matches. This CDR3 contains 12 residues. The germline V gene has CDR1 SGHDN and CDR2 FVKESK. The CDR3, as DNA: TGTGCCAGCCGGGACAGAAAAGAGACCCAGTACTTC. As protein: CASRDRKETQYF.

The table lists this clone with a count of one. V and J are TRBV5-6 and TRBJ2-7; 8 nucleotides align to TRBD2. V gave up 3 bases and J gave up 3 bases; unmatched junction bases: 5. Germline V gene data show CDR1 as SGHDT and CDR2 as YYEEEE. The CDR3 is 14 residues long. CDR3 amino acids: CASSWGGGSYEQYF. The CDR3 nucleotides read TGTGCCAGCAGCTGGGGCGGGGGGAGCTACGAGCAGTACTTC. The full variable domain, with the rest looked up from reference TRBV5-6 and TRBJ2-7, is DAGVTQSPTHLIKTRGQQVTLRCSPKSGHDTVSWYQQALGQGPQFIFQYYEEEERQRGNFPDRFSGHQFPNYSSELNVNALLLGDSALYLCASSWGGGSYEQYFGPGTRLTVT.